The clone carrying this T cell receptor (beta chain) was picked up many times. Its target is unknown. These data are taken from a study of human T cells and chemical hapten exposure. At the level of the study: Skin of the upper inner arm, roughly 2 cm by roughly 2 cm, received 2% DPC for sensitization. Cases of alopecia areata, totalis or universalis occurred in a predominantly female patient group. General study findings and limits: Alopecia affected the donors, so their immune response may differ from healthy people's.

TCRdb reprocessed the RACE reads via MiXCR and lists one record per CDR3 protein. In the table there are fewer than 45,000 distinct CDR3 sequences, 3% to 4% of which are singletons. The V end lost 4 bases, the J end lost 5 bases, and 7 bases lay between the germline ends. This CDR3 is 11 amino acids long. From germline, CDR1 is DFQATT and CDR2 SNEGSKA (reference sequence). Stated time point: patch test 1, 2 weeks after DPC sensitization. Treatment defined: therapeutic diphenylcyclopropenone sensitization with weekly scalp DPC. It was unfractionated whole blood from which total RNA was extracted. The rearrangement joins TRBV20-1 to TRBJ2-3; weak D call: TRBD2 (5 bases). The sample here was whole blood, taken in connection with sensitization to the hapten diphenylcyclopropenone (DPC). The sequence derives from a man aged 45-65 years with alopecia areata. Some clones in this sample may be carry-over from other donors' samples. CDR3 region: CSAIAGDTQYF. CDR3 nucleotide sequence: TGCAGTGCTATTGCGGGAGATACGCAGTATTTT.